Listed below are T cell receptor beta chains from one sample, sequenced in a study of cytomegalovirus exposure and HLA in healthy donors. Produced via immunoSEQ multiplex PCR; TCRdb's table is partial and in-frame only. The profile shows over 150,000 clones, 65% to 80% of them singletons. The sample consisted of PBMCs. These receptors all stem from a man between 35 and 55 years old in good health and CMV-seronegative. Each CDR3 is given without its conserved first and last residue. Size is omitted from some rows. Given values are once, few, many or a class for expanded clones.

clone_size j_call v_call cdr3_aa
NA TRBJ2-1 TRBV7-8 ASSSPTGASGLDNEQF
NA TRBJ1-1 TRBV7-9 ASSEGGTEAF
NA TRBJ2-2 TRBV5-1 ASPKAGPPLGTGELF
NA TRBJ1-2 TRBV4-1 ASSQALYGGAYGYT
NA TRBJ2-1 TRBV11-1 ASSLTPSSSYNEQF
NA TRBJ2-2 TRBV6-1 ASSAVKGLTTGELF
NA TRBJ1-5 TRBV2 ASSSRDRGFGNQPQH
NA TRBJ2-3 TRBV5-1 ASSLGLAGSFGDTQY
NA TRBJ1-2 TRBV6-4 APKGDRDITASPGGYT
NA TRBJ2-7 TRBV6-5 ASSSLGSGIEY
NA TRBJ2-7 TRBV28 ATPGLASDEQY
NA TRBJ2-1 TRBV18 ASSPQGNGGNEQF
NA NA TRBV11-3 ASSLGPDAGAYEQY
few TRBJ2-2 TRBV7-9 ASRSGIDTGELF
NA TRBJ2-5 TRBV29-1 SVVPRRGRFDETQY
NA TRBJ2-7 TRBV11-2 ASSRDSTYEQY
NA TRBJ2-7 TRBV5-1 ASSLVMAGGTYEQY
NA TRBJ1-2 TRBV5-1 ASSPGQGPYGYT
NA TRBJ2-5 TRBV7-8 ASSSTGSGETQY
once TRBJ1-1 TRBV18 ASSRDRDTSRMNTEAF
few TRBJ2-6 TRBV7-9 ASIPWSSGANVLT
NA TRBJ2-2 TRBV29-1 SVAKSGELF
NA TRBJ2-1 TRBV25-1 ASSEPGQGWNEQF
few TRBJ2-1 TRBV4-2 ASSPELAVYNEQF